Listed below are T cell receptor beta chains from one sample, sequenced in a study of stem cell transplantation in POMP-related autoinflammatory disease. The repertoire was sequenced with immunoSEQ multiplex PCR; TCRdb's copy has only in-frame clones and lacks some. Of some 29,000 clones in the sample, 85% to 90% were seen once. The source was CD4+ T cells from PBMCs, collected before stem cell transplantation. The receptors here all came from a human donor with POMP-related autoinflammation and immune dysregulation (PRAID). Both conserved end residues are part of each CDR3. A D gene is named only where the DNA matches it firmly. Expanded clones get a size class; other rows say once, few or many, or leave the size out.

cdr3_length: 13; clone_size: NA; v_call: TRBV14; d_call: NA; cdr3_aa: CASSQAPSDTQYF
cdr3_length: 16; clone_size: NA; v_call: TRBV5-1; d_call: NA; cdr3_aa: CASSLVPGPTSVGYTF
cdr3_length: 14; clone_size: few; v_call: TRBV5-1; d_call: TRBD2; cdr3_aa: CASSLASGSYEQYF
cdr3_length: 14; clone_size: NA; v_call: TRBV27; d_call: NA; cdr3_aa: CASSLYVNTGELFF
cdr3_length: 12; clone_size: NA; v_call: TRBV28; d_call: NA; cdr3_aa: CASQTASYEQYF
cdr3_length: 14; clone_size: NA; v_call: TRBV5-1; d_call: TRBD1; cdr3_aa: CASSPTGGRYGYTF
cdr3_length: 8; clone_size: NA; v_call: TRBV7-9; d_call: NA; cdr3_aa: CASNTQYF
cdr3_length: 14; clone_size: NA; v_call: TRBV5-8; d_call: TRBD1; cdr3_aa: CASRSTGYSYEQYF
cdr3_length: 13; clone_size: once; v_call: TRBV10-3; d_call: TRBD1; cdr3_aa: CAIRGGQGSEQYF
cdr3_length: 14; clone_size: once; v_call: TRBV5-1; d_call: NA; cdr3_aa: CASSRDSSADTQYF
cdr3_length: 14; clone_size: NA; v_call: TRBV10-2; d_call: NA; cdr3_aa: CASTGGARGEKLFF
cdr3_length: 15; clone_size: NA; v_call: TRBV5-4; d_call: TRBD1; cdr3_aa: CASSFWTGGMNEQFF
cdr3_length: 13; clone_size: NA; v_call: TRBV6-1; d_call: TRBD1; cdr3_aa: CASRHRGGTEAFF
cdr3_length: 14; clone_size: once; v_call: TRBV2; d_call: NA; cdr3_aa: CASSPGQTRETQYF
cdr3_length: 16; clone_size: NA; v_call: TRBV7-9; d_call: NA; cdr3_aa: CASSYQGITGTDTQYF
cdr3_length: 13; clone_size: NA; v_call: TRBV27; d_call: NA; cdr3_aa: CATYPGFGNTIYF